Listed below are T cell receptor beta chains from one sample, sequenced in a study of T cell repertoires in urothelial bladder cancer. This table comes from immunoSEQ multiplex PCR, and its TCRdb copy is limited to in-frame clones, with some not included. This sample has some 6,000 clones, with 71% found just once. The sequenced material came from tumor-infiltrating cells from bladder cancer. These TCRs come from a human donor with urothelial carcinoma. CDR3s include the opening cysteine and the closing phenylalanine or tryptophan. D genes are given only for firm matches. Size tells how often a clone was seen (once, few, many) or the class of an expanded clone, and some rows leave it out.

-	TRBV5-5	-	TRBJ1-2	CASSLDYGYTF	TGTGCCAGCAGCTTGGACTATGGCTACACCTTC
-	TRBV7-3	-	TRBJ1-6	CASSLSRNSPLHF	TGTGCCAGCAGCTTGAGTCGAAATTCACCCCTCCACTTT
TRBD2	TRBV5-6	medium-sized	TRBJ2-1	CASSFWRGANEQFF	TGTGCCAGCAGCTTTTGGCGGGGGGCTAATGAGCAGTTCTTC
TRBD1	TRBV28	-	TRBJ1-4	CASGGQGRANEKLFF	TGTGCCAGCGGGGGACAGGGCAGGGCCAATGAAAAACTGTTTTTT
-	TRBV18	-	TRBJ2-7	CATTSGDSPGKQYF	TGTGCCACCACCTCGGGGGACTCCCCCGGGAAGCAGTACTTC
TRBD2	TRBV18	-	TRBJ2-7	CASSPVGGINEQYF	TGTGCCAGCTCACCAGTCGGGGGGATCAACGAGCAGTACTTC
TRBD1	TRBV7-9	-	TRBJ2-2	CASSYLPGQSLGELFF	TGTGCCAGCAGCTATCTGCCGGGACAGAGCTTGGGGGAGCTGTTTTTT
-	TRBV5-4	-	TRBJ2-5	CATRGSEETQYF	TGTGCCACCAGGGGTAGCGAAGAGACCCAGTACTTC
-	TRBV7-6	-	TRBJ2-6	CASTQISGANVLTF	TGTGCCAGCACGCAGATCTCTGGGGCCAACGTCCTGACTTTC
TRBD1	TRBV5-6	-	TRBJ1-2	CASSFQGAQHLYGYTF	TGTGCCAGCAGCTTTCAGGGGGCGCAGCATCTTTATGGCTACACCTTC
-	TRBV6-6	once	TRBJ2-3	CASIAGPSSHTQYF	TGTGCCAGCATCGCGGGACCCTCTTCCCATACGCAGTATTTT
-	TRBV18	-	TRBJ1-2	CASSPVRQRPYGYTF	TGTGCCAGCTCACCTGTACGCCAGAGACCCTATGGCTACACCTTC
TRBD2	TRBV7-3	once	TRBJ2-3	CASSSAGATDTQYF	TGTGCCAGCAGCTCAGCGGGGGCCACAGATACGCAGTATTTT
-	TRBV6-1	-	TRBJ1-5	CASRPTGDSNQPQHF	TGTGCCAGCAGACCTACAGGTGATAGCAATCAGCCCCAGCATTTT
-	TRBV5-6	-	TRBJ1-2	CASSPRRVRGYTF	TGTGCCAGCAGCCCAAGACGGGTCCGGGGCTACACCTTC
-	TRBV10-2	-	TRBJ2-3	CASSDSASTDTQYF	TGCGCCAGCAGTGACTCGGCTAGCACAGATACGCAGTATTTT
-	TRBV4-1	-	TRBJ2-2	CASSPSPWVSGELFF	TGCGCCAGCAGCCCGAGTCCGTGGGTATCCGGGGAGCTGTTTTTT
-	TRBV18	few	TRBJ1-1	CASSPTVFTVAFF	TGTGCCAGCTCACCGACCGTTTTTACAGTAGCTTTCTTT
TRBD1	TRBV30	-	TRBJ2-1	CACGDHRGHNEQFF	TGTGCTTGTGGAGACCACAGGGGCCACAATGAGCAGTTCTTC
-	TRBV2	-	TRBJ2-5	CATDQETQYF	TGTGCCACGGACCAAGAGACCCAGTACTTC
TRBD2	TRBV7-2	-	TRBJ2-3	CASRLRVDSGGASTDTQYF	TGTGCCAGCAGACTACGGGTTGATAGCGGGGGGGCTAGCACAGATACGCAGTATTTT
-	TRBV6-5	-	TRBJ2-5	CASSYPTLTGQETQYF	TGTGCCAGCAGTTACCCCACGTTAACAGGGCAAGAGACCCAGTACTTC
-	TRBV7-9	few	TRBJ2-7	CASSRRDSYEQYF	TGTGCCAGCAGTCGGAGGGACTCCTACGAGCAGTACTTC
-	TRBV5-1	few	TRBJ2-7	CASSFLGQDYEQYF	TGCGCCAGCAGCTTTCTTGGGCAGGACTACGAGCAGTACTTC
-	TRBV18	medium-sized	TRBJ1-2	CASSPTGSDLYGYTF	TGTGCCAGCTCACCCACAGGGTCGGATTTATATGGCTACACCTTC
-	TRBV28	-	TRBJ1-5	CASSPPGYQPQHF	TGTGCCAGCAGTCCTCCGGGATATCAGCCCCAGCATTTT
-	TRBV4-2	-	TRBJ2-4	CASSQARLAKNIQYF	TGTGCCAGCAGCCAAGCCCGGTTAGCCAAAAACATTCAGTACTTC
-	TRBV7-9	-	TRBJ2-5	CASSLSETQYF	TGTGCCAGCAGCCTTTCTGAGACCCAGTACTTC
-	TRBV19	-	TRBJ2-7	CASSKTPGQFYEQYF	TGTGCCAGTTCAAAAACTCCGGGACAATTCTACGAGCAGTACTTC
TRBD1	TRBV6-6	-	TRBJ1-4	CASSYGDRRNEKLFF	TGTGCCAGCAGTTACGGGGACAGACGAAATGAAAAACTGTTTTTT
-	TRBV2	-	TRBJ2-3	CASSEGPDFSTDTQYF	TGTGCCAGCAGTGAAGGTCCGGACTTTAGCACAGATACGCAGTATTTT
TRBD1	TRBV11-2	once	TRBJ1-2	CASSLTDRGRVLGGYTF	TGTGCCAGCAGCTTAACGGACAGGGGGCGAGTATTGGGCGGCTACACCTTC
-	TRBV5-5	-	TRBJ1-4	CASSLTAGSEKLFF	TGTGCCAGCAGCTTAACGGCAGGGAGCGAAAAACTGTTTTTT
-	TRBV11-2	-	TRBJ1-2	CASSAEIFYGYTF	TGTGCCAGCAGCGCGGAGATCTTCTATGGCTACACCTTC
TRBD2	TRBV7-6	-	TRBJ2-5	CASSLGGGPQETQYF	TGTGCCAGCAGCTTAGGGGGGGGACCCCAAGAGACCCAGTACTTC
-	TRBV2	once	TRBJ2-3	CASNPRGGTSDTQYF	TGTGCCAGCAACCCAAGGGGGGGAACCTCAGATACGCAGTATTTT
TRBD2	TRBV2	-	TRBJ2-7	CASGRTRFREQYF	TGTGCCAGCGGTAGGACTAGATTTCGGGAGCAGTACTTC
-	TRBV15	-	TRBJ2-5	CATSILPETQYF	TGTGCCACCAGCATCCTCCCGGAGACCCAGTACTTC
-	TRBV19	-	TRBJ2-4	CASSTYKGFTKNIQYF	TGTGCCAGTAGTACGTATAAGGGGTTTACCAAAAACATTCAGTACTTC
-	TRBV15	-	TRBJ2-7	CATSRDGSYEQYF	TGTGCCACCAGCAGAGACGGGTCCTACGAGCAGTACTTC
-	TRBV9	-	TRBJ2-3	CASAQAVPDTQYF	TGTGCCAGCGCGCAAGCTGTCCCAGATACGCAGTATTTT
-	TRBV9	-	TRBJ2-1	CASSDRPSGTTNEQFF	TGTGCCAGCAGCGACCGACCCTCCGGGACAACCAATGAGCAGTTCTTC
TRBD1	TRBV5-1	-	TRBJ1-3	CASSQQGFGGNTIYF	TGCGCCAGCAGTCAACAGGGGTTTGGTGGAAACACCATATATTTT
-	TRBV5-1	-	TRBJ1-1	CASSLAGGEVNTEAFF	TGCGCCAGCAGCTTGGCAGGAGGGGAAGTCAACACTGAAGCTTTCTTT
-	TRBV5-5	-	TRBJ2-1	CASSLAQGGHYEQFF	TGTGCCAGCAGCTTGGCTCAGGGTGGTCACTATGAGCAGTTCTTC
TRBD2	TRBV6-5	once	TRBJ2-1	CASRRRGGPLDEQFF	TGTGCCAGCAGACGGCGGGGGGGCCCTCTCGATGAGCAGTTCTTC
-	TRBV6-1	-	TRBJ2-5	CASSEGSGTEETQYF	TGTGCCAGCAGTGAGGGATCCGGGACGGAAGAGACCCAGTACTTC
TRBD2	TRBV27	-	TRBJ2-3	CASSLLSSGASDTQYF	TGTGCCAGCAGTTTATTGTCTAGCGGGGCTTCAGATACGCAGTATTTT
-	TRBV7-8	-	TRBJ2-5	CASSFLAETQYF	TGTGCCAGCAGCTTTCTAGCCGAGACCCAGTACTTC
-	TRBV30	few	TRBJ1-1	CAWSVDSWGAFF	TGTGCCTGGAGTGTAGACTCTTGGGGAGCTTTCTTT
-	TRBV7-2	-	TRBJ1-2	CASSLARDMGINYGYTF	TGTGCCAGCAGCTTAGCCAGAGATATGGGCATTAACTATGGCTACACCTTC